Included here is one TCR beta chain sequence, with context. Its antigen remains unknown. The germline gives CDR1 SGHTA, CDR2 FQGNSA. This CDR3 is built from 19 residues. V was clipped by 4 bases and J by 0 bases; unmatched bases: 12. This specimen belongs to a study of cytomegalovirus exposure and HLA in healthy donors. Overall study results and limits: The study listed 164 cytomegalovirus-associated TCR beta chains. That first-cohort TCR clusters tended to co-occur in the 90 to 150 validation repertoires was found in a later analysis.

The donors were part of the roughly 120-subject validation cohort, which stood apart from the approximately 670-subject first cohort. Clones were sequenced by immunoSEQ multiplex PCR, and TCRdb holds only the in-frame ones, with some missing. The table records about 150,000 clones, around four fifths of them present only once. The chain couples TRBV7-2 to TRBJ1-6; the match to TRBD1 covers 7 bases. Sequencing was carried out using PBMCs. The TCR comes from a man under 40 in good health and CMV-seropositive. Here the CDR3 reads CASSSWGQLLSSYNSPLHF. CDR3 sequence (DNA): TGTGCCAGCAGCTCCTGGGGACAGCTATTAAGCTCCTATAATTCACCCCTCCACTTT.